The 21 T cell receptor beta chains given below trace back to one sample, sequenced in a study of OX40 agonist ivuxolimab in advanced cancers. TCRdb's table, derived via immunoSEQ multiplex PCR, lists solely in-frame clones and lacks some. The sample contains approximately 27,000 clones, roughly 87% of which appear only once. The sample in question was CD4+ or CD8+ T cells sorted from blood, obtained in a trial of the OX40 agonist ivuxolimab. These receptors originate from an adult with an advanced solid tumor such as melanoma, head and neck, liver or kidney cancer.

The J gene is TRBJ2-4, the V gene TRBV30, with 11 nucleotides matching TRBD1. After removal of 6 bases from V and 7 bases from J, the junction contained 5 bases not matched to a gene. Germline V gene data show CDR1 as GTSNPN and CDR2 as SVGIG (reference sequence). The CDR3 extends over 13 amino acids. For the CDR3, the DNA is TGTGCCTGCGGACAGGGGGCACATAACATTCAGTACTTC. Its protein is CACGQGAHNIQYF.

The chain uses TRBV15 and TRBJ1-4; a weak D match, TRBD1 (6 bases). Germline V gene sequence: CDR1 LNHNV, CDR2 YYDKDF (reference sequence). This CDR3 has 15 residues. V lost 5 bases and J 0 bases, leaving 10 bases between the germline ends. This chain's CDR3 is CATSSRTATNEKLFF. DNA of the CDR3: TGTGCCACCAGCTCTAGGACAGCAACTAATGAAAAACTGTTTTTT.

CDR3 in DNA: TGTGCCAGCAGAGACAGGAGCACTGAAGCTTTCTTT. Translating it yields CASRDRSTEAFF. The chain employs TRBV6-5 and TRBJ1-1, with a weak D call TRBD1 (6 bases). With 6 bases removed from V and 4 bases from J, the gap between germline ends came to 9 bases. The CDR3 has 12 amino acids. Germline V gene lookup returns CDR1 MNHEY and CDR2 SVGAGI.

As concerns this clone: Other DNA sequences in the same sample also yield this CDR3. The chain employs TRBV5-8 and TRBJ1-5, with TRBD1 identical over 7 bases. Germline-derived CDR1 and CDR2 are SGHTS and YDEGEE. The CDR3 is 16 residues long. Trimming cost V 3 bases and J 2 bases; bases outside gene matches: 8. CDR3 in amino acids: CASSSRDRDGNQPQHF. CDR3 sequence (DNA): TGTGCCAGCAGCTCCCGCGACAGGGACGGCAATCAGCCCCAGCATTTT.

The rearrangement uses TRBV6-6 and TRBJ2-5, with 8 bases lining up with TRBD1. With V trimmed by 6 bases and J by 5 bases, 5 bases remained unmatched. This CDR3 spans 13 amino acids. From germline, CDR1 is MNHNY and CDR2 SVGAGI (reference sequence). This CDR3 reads CASSPTGDETQYF. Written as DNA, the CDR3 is TGTGCCAGCAGCCCGACAGGGGACGAGACCCAGTACTTC.

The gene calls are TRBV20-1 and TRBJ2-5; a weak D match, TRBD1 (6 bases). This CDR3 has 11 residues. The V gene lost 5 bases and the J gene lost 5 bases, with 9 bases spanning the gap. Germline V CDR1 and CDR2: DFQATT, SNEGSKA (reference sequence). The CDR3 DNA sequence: TGCAGTGCTGACAGGACGGAGACCCAGTACTTC. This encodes CSADRTETQYF.

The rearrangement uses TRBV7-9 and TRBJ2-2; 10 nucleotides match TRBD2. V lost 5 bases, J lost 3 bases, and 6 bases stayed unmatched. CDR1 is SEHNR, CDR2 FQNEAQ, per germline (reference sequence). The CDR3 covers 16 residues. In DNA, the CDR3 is TGTGCCAGCAGCGACCGGACTAGCGGCTACACCGGGGAGCTGTTTTTT. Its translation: CASSDRTSGYTGELFF.

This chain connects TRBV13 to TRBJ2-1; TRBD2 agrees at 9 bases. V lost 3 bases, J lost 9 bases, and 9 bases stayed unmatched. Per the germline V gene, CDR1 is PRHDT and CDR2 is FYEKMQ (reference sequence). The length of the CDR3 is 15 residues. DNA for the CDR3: TGTGCCAGCAGCTTTCGAGCGGGAGGCTTTATTGAGCAGTTCTTC. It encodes CASSFRAGGFIEQFF.

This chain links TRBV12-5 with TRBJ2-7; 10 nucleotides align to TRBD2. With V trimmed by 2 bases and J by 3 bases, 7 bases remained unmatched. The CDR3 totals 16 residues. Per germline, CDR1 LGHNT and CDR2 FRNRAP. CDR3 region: CASGLPPSGRRYEQYF. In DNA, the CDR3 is TGTGCTAGTGGTTTGCCGCCTAGCGGGAGACGCTACGAGCAGTACTTC.

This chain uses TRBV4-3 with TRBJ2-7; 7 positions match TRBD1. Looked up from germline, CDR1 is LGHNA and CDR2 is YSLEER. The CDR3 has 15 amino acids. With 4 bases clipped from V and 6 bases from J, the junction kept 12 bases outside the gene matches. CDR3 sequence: CASSPREQGEGEQYF. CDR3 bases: TGCGCCAGCAGCCCAAGAGAGCAGGGGGAAGGCGAGCAGTACTTC.

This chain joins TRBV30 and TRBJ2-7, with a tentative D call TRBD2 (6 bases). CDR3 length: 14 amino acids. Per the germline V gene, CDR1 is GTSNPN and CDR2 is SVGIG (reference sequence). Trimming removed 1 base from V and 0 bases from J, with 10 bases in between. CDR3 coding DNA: TGTGCCTGGAGTGCCCGGGACTTCTCCTACGAGCAGTACTTC. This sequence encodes CAWSARDFSYEQYF.

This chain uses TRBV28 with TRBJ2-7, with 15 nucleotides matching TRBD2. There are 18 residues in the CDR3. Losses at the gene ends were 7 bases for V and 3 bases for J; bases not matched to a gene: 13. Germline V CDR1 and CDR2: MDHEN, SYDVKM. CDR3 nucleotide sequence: TGTGCCAGCACCCCCCCCGGACTAGCGGGAGGGTATTTCTACGAGCAGTACTTC. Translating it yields CASTPPGLAGGYFYEQYF.

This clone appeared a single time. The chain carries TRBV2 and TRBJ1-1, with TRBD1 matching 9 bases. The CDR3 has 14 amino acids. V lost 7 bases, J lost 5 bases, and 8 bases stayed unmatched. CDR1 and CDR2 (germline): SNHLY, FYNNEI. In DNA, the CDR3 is TGTGCCAGCACTTCCGGGACAGGGTGGACTGAAGCTTTCTTT. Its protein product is CASTSGTGWTEAFF.

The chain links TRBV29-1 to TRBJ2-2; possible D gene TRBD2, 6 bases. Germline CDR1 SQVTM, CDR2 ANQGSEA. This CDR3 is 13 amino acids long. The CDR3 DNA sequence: TGCACCGTAGCGGCCGCAAACACCGGGGAGCTGTTTTTT. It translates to CTVAAANTGELFF.

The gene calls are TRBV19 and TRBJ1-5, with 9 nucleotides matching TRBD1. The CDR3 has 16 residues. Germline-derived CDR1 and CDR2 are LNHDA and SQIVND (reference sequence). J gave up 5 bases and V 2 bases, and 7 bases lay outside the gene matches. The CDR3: CASSILLWTGDQPQHF. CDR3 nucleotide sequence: TGTGCCAGTAGTATATTACTTTGGACAGGGGATCAGCCCCAGCATTTT. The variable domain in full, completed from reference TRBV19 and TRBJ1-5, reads DGGITQSPKYLFRKEGQNVTLSCEQNLNHDAMYWYRQDPGQGLRLIYYSQIVNDFQKGDIAEGYSVSREKKESFPLTVTSAQKNPTAFYLCASSILLWTGDQPQHFGDGTRLSIL.

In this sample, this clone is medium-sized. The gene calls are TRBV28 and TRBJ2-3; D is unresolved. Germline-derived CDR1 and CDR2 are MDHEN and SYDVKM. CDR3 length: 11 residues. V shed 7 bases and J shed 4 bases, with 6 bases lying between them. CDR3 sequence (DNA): TGTGCCAGCACGGCAGCAGATACGCAGTATTTT. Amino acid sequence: CASTAADTQYF.

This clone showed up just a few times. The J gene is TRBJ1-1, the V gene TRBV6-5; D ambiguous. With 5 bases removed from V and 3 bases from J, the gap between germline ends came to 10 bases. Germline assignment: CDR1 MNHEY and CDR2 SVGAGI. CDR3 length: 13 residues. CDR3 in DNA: TGTGCCAGCAGTCCTGACGGGGACACTGAAGCTTTCTTT. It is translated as CASSPDGDTEAFF.

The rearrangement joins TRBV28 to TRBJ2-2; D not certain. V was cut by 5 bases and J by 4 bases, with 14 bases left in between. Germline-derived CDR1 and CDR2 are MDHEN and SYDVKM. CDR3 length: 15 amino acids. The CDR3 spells CASSDPPTVTGELFF. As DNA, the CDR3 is TGTGCCAGCAGTGACCCTCCCACAGTCACCGGGGAGCTGTTTTTT. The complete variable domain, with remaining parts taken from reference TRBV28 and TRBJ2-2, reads DVKVTQSSRYLVKRTGEKVFLECVQDMDHENMFWYRQDPGLGLRLIYFSYDVKMKEKGDIPEGYSVSREKKERFSLILESASTNQTSMYLCASSDPPTVTGELFFGEGSRLTVL.

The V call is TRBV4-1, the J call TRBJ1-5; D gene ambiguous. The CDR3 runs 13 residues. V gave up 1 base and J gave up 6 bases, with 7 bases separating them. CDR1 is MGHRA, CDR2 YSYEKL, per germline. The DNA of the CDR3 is TGCGCCAGCAGCCAAGGGGGATCTCAGCCCCAGCATTTT. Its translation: CASSQGGSQPQHF.

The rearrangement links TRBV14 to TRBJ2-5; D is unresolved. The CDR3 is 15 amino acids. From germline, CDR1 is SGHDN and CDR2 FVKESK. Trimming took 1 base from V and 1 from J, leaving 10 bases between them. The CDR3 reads CASSQGVRPQETQYF. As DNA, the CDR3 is TGTGCCAGCAGCCAAGGGGTGAGGCCCCAAGAGACCCAGTACTTC.

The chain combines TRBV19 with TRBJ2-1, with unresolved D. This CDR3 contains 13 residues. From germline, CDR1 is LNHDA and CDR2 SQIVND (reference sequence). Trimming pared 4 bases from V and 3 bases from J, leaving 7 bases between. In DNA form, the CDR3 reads TGTGCCAGTAGTAAGGCCTTCTACAATGAGCAGTTCTTC. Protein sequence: CASSKAFYNEQFF. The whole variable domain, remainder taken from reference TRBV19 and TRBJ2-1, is DGGITQSPKYLFRKEGQNVTLSCEQNLNHDAMYWYRQDPGQGLRLIYYSQIVNDFQKGDIAEGYSVSREKKESFPLTVTSAQKNPTAFYLCASSKAFYNEQFFGPGTRLTVL.